A selection of T cell receptor beta chains follows, all from one sample in a study of quantifying T cell responses using KT2 cells. In TCRdb, the UMI-ligation and nested PCR reads were re-called with MiXCR into one record per CDR3 protein. Of about 33,000 distinct CDR3 sequences in the sample, over 9% were seen once. The sample comprised PBMCs spiked with cells of the T cell clone KT2. Receptors originate from a human donor. The CDR3 runs from the conserved cysteine through the conserved F or W. Fields, in order: clone size, D gene, J gene, CDR3 length, V gene, CDR3 protein, CDR3 DNA. A D gene is named only where the DNA matches it firmly. Expanded clones are given a class, and other clones once, few, many or no size at all.

clone size: few; D gene: TRBD2; J gene: TRBJ2-1; CDR3 length: 16; V gene: TRBV12-3/TRBV12-4; CDR3 protein: CASSPGKRGPYNEQFF; CDR3 DNA: TGTGCCAGCAGTCCCGGGAAGCGGGGGCCTTACAATGAGCAGTTCTTC
clone size: many; D gene: TRBD1; J gene: TRBJ1-4; CDR3 length: 14; V gene: TRBV5-1; CDR3 protein: CASSIGQGGEKLFF; CDR3 DNA: TGCGCCAGCAGCATCGGACAGGGCGGTGAAAAACTGTTTTTT
clone size: many; D gene: .; J gene: TRBJ2-1; CDR3 length: 14; V gene: TRBV6-5; CDR3 protein: CASSPSASYNEQFF; CDR3 DNA: TGTGCCAGCAGCCCGTCGGCCAGCTACAATGAGCAGTTCTTC
clone size: many; D gene: .; J gene: TRBJ2-2; CDR3 length: 11; V gene: TRBV20-1; CDR3 protein: CSARGPGELFF; CDR3 DNA: TGCAGTGCTAGGGGGCCCGGGGAGCTGTTTTTT
clone size: many; D gene: TRBD2; J gene: TRBJ2-7; CDR3 length: 16; V gene: TRBV15; CDR3 protein: CATSGTLAGSSYEQYF; CDR3 DNA: TGTGCCACCAGCGGGACCTTAGCGGGAAGCTCCTACGAGCAGTACTTC
clone size: many; D gene: .; J gene: TRBJ2-5; CDR3 length: 16; V gene: TRBV10-3; CDR3 protein: CAISESTSVSQATQYF; CDR3 DNA: TGTGCCATCAGTGAGTCGACTAGTGTCAGCCAAGCGACCCAGTACTTC
clone size: few; D gene: .; J gene: TRBJ2-4; CDR3 length: 15; V gene: TRBV27; CDR3 protein: CASSLAGAAKNIQYF; CDR3 DNA: TGTGCCAGCAGTTTAGCGGGGGCGGCCAAAAACATTCAGTACTTC
clone size: few; D gene: .; J gene: TRBJ2-6; CDR3 length: 18; V gene: TRBV6-2/TRBV6-3; CDR3 protein: CASSYSRAPNSGANVLTF; CDR3 DNA: TGTGCCAGCAGTTACTCCCGGGCCCCGAACTCTGGGGCCAACGTCCTGACTTTC
clone size: many; D gene: .; J gene: TRBJ2-7; CDR3 length: 14; V gene: TRBV5-1; CDR3 protein: CASSSEAYSYEQYF; CDR3 DNA: TGCGCCAGCAGCTCTGAAGCGTATTCCTACGAGCAGTACTTC
clone size: .; D gene: .; J gene: TRBJ1-5; CDR3 length: 16; V gene: TRBV12-5; CDR3 protein: CASGLVGTLSNQPQHF; CDR3 DNA: TGTGCTAGTGGTTTGGTAGGGACACTTAGCAATCAGCCCCAGCATTTT
clone size: many; D gene: .; J gene: TRBJ2-1; CDR3 length: 13; V gene: TRBV20-1; CDR3 protein: CSAPSSSYNEQFF; CDR3 DNA: TGCAGTGCTCCGTCGAGCTCCTACAATGAGCAGTTCTTC
clone size: many; D gene: .; J gene: TRBJ1-1; CDR3 length: 15; V gene: TRBV4-1; CDR3 protein: CASSQNSRGITEAFF; CDR3 DNA: TGCGCCAGCAGCCAGAACTCAAGGGGGATCACTGAAGCTTTCTTT
clone size: .; D gene: .; J gene: TRBJ2-3; CDR3 length: 14; V gene: TRBV12-3/TRBV12-4; CDR3 protein: CASSPAGKADTQYF; CDR3 DNA: TGTGCCAGCAGTCCCGCGGGGAAAGCAGATACGCAGTATTTT
clone size: few; D gene: TRBD1; J gene: TRBJ1-2; CDR3 length: 13; V gene: TRBV10-2; CDR3 protein: CASTGQGLGGYTF; CDR3 DNA: TGCGCCAGCACCGGACAGGGGCTGGGTGGCTACACCTTC
clone size: .; D gene: .; J gene: TRBJ1-5; CDR3 length: 15; V gene: TRBV9; CDR3 protein: CASSATGSGNQPQHF; CDR3 DNA: TGTGCCAGCAGCGCGACAGGTAGCGGGAATCAGCCCCAGCATTTT
clone size: few; D gene: TRBD2; J gene: TRBJ2-3; CDR3 length: 16; V gene: TRBV7-6; CDR3 protein: CASSLVPAGGADTQYF; CDR3 DNA: TGTGCCAGCAGCTTAGTGCCAGCGGGGGGGGCAGATACGCAGTATTTT
clone size: few; D gene: TRBD1; J gene: TRBJ2-2; CDR3 length: 15; V gene: TRBV27; CDR3 protein: CASRGQAANTGELFF; CDR3 DNA: TGTGCCAGCAGAGGACAGGCCGCAAACACCGGGGAGCTGTTTTTT
clone size: few; D gene: .; J gene: TRBJ2-3; CDR3 length: 18; V gene: TRBV4-3; CDR3 protein: CASSQDRGQQHSTDTQYF; CDR3 DNA: TGCGCCAGCAGCCAAGATCGGGGCCAACAGCATAGCACAGATACGCAGTATTTT
clone size: .; D gene: .; J gene: TRBJ1-1; CDR3 length: 15; V gene: TRBV20-1; CDR3 protein: CSAKDSPTTNTEAFF; CDR3 DNA: TGCAGTGCCAAAGACAGCCCGACTACTAACACTGAAGCTTTCTTT
clone size: many; D gene: TRBD1; J gene: TRBJ2-7; CDR3 length: 15; V gene: TRBV6-5; CDR3 protein: CASSYSKDRGHEQYF; CDR3 DNA: TGTGCCAGCAGTTACTCGAAAGACAGGGGTCACGAGCAGTACTTC
clone size: few; D gene: .; J gene: TRBJ1-3; CDR3 length: 17; V gene: TRBV12-3/TRBV12-4; CDR3 protein: CASSLYAGLGSGNTIYF; CDR3 DNA: TGTGCCAGCAGTTTATATGCGGGACTAGGCTCTGGAAACACCATATATTTT
clone size: .; D gene: TRBD2; J gene: TRBJ2-2; CDR3 length: 16; V gene: TRBV20-1; CDR3 protein: CSARGRGGWDTGELFF; CDR3 DNA: TGCAGTGCTAGGGGCCGGGGGGGATGGGACACCGGGGAGCTGTTTTTT
clone size: many; D gene: .; J gene: TRBJ1-2; CDR3 length: 15; V gene: TRBV9; CDR3 protein: CASSVAGDTNYGYTF; CDR3 DNA: TGTGCCAGCAGCGTAGCAGGAGATACTAACTATGGCTACACCTTC
clone size: few; D gene: .; J gene: TRBJ1-5; CDR3 length: 14; V gene: TRBV6-1; CDR3 protein: CASRGQSPNQPQHF; CDR3 DNA: TGTGCCAGCCGAGGACAAAGTCCCAATCAGCCCCAGCATTTT
clone size: .; D gene: .; J gene: TRBJ2-5; CDR3 length: 12; V gene: TRBV10-3; CDR3 protein: CAISESVETQYF; CDR3 DNA: TGTGCCATCAGTGAGTCGGTTGAGACCCAGTACTTC
clone size: .; D gene: .; J gene: TRBJ2-5; CDR3 length: 12; V gene: TRBV24-1; CDR3 protein: CATSDFLGTQYF; CDR3 DNA: TGTGCCACCAGTGATTTCCTTGGGACCCAGTACTTC